The 31 T cell receptor beta chains in this list originate from one sample, sequenced in a study of T cell repertoires in cytomegalovirus infection. Which antigens these TCRs recognize remains unknown. TCRdb re-derived calls from the reads in MiXCR, one entry per CDR3 protein. This table has approximately 300,000 distinct CDR3 sequences, just under 30% appearing once. Sequenced here: cultured PBMCs, sampled from culture after CMV antigen stimulation. The origin of the receptors is a human donor in good health (CMV status not recorded). Some clones in this sample may be carry-over from other donors' samples.

This clonotype was seen many times. The V call is TRBV10-3, the J call TRBJ2-2, with D unresolved. The germline CDR1 and CDR2 sequences are ENHRY and SYGVKD. Trimming stripped 7 bases from V and 0 bases from J, with 9 bases between. CDR3 length equals 14 residues. CDR3 bases: TGTGCCATCAAGGGTAATCCGAACACCGGGGAGCTGTTTTTT. This codes for CAIKGNPNTGELFF.

This chain uses TRBV5-1 with TRBJ1-3, with 9 nucleotides matching TRBD1. The CDR3 sequence is 15 residues long. CDR1 is SGHRS and CDR2 is YFSETQ in the germline V gene. V dropped 0 bases and J dropped 5; count of bases not matched to a gene: 3. The CDR3 DNA follows: TGCGCCAGCAGCTTGGCTGGGACAGGGAGAAACACCATATATTTT. It codes for CASSLAGTGRNTIYF. The full variable domain, rest sourced from reference TRBV5-1 and TRBJ1-3, is KAGVTQTPRYLIKTRGQQVTLSCSPISGHRSVSWYQQTPGQGLQFLFEYFSETQRNKGNFPGRFSGRQFSNSRSEMNVSTLELGDSALYLCASSLAGTGRNTIYFGEGSWLTVV.

V and J are TRBV20-1 and TRBJ2-7; maybe TRBD2 (6 bases). This CDR3 region has 15 residues. Germline assignment: CDR1 DFQATT and CDR2 SNEGSKA (reference sequence). Trimming left V 1 base short and J 3 bases short, with 16 bases between. This CDR3 is CSARVIGTGDYEQYF. The CDR3 DNA reads TGCAGTGCTAGAGTGATCGGGACTGGAGACTACGAGCAGTACTTC.

This sequence joins TRBV15 and TRBJ2-3, with TRBD2 as a possible D gene (6 bases). V shed 5 bases and J shed 2 bases, with 14 bases lying between them. Germline CDR1 reads LNHNV; CDR2 reads YYDKDF (reference sequence). CDR3 length equals 15 residues. CDR3 sequence (DNA): TGTGCCACCAGCCCCCCTCGGGGGAACACAGATACGCAGTATTTT. Translating gives CATSPPRGNTDTQYF.

The V and J genes are TRBV18 and TRBJ1-1; maybe TRBD1 (6 bases). From germline, CDR1 is KGHSH and CDR2 LQKENI. The CDR3 has 19 amino acids. V was clipped by 3 bases and J by 1 base, with 24 bases between them. CDR3 sequence reads: CASSPRHVDRLPSNTEAFF. In DNA, the CDR3 is TGTGCCAGCTCACCTCGACACGTAGACAGGCTCCCTTCGAACACTGAAGCTTTCTTT. Full variable domain (outside the CDR3, taken from reference TRBV18 and TRBJ1-1): NAGVMQNPRHLVRRRGQEARLRCSPMKGHSHVYWYRQLPEEGLKFMVYLQKENIIDESGMPKERFSAEFPKEGPSILRIQQVVRGDSAAYFCASSPRHVDRLPSNTEAFFGQGTRLTVV.

This clonotype has only a few counts. V gene TRBV27 combines with J gene TRBJ2-1, with 14 bases lining up with TRBD2. After removal of 2 bases from V and 9 bases from J, the junction contained 3 bases not matched to a gene. The germline V gene encodes CDR1 MNHEY and CDR2 SMNVEV (reference sequence). The CDR3 consists of 15 residues. The DNA for the CDR3 is TGTGCCAGCAGTTTAGGACTAGCGGGAGGCCCTGAGCAGTTCTTC. Translated, it gives CASSLGLAGGPEQFF.

In this sample, this clonotype turned up a few times. This chain joins TRBV6-1 and TRBJ2-2, with D unresolved. The CDR3 runs 13 residues. Germline V gene data show CDR1 as MNHNS and CDR2 as SASEGT. Trimming stripped 1 base from V and 7 bases from J, with 7 bases between. CDR3 amino acids: CASSEGGDGELFF. For the CDR3, the DNA is TGTGCCAGCAGTGAAGGCGGCGACGGGGAGCTGTTTTTT.

The chain recombines TRBV20-1 with TRBJ2-3; 8 bases agree with TRBD2. Germline V gene sequence: CDR1 DFQATT, CDR2 SNEGSKA (reference sequence). V lost 1 base to trimming and J lost 2 bases; unmatched junction nucleotides: 8. The CDR3 runs to 16 residues. CDR3 sequence reads: CSARGISGANTDTQYF. CDR3 DNA sequence: TGCAGTGCTAGAGGTATTAGCGGGGCAAACACAGATACGCAGTATTTT.

This clonotype has a count of ten or more. The chain has TRBV7-8 and TRBJ2-4, with D perhaps matching TRBD2 (5 bases). The CDR3 has 14 amino acids. Germline V gene sequence: CDR1 SGHVS, CDR2 FQNEAQ. The V end was cut by 1 base, the J end by 3 bases, with 7 bases between. CDR3 nucleotides: TGTGCCAGCAGCTTAGGCGGAGGCAAAAACATTCAGTACTTC. Translated, it gives CASSLGGGKNIQYF.

This chain connects TRBV7-2 to TRBJ2-4; either TRBD1 or TRBD2 may supply D (5 bases each). The ends were cut back, 7 bases at V and 6 bases at J, with 13 bases in the middle. Germline CDR1 and CDR2: SGHTA and FQGNSA. The CDR3 is 13 residues long. CDR3 in DNA: TGTGCCAGCACCCGGGACCCAAGAAACATTCAGTACTTC. Amino acids: CASTRDPRNIQYF.

The table lists this clonotype with a few counts. A junction end diverges from the germline sequence, so it may reflect a read error. This chain uses TRBV4-1 with TRBJ1-2, with D tentatively TRBD1 (6 bases). CDR1 MGHRA and CDR2 YSYEKL come from the germline V gene. CDR3 length: 15 residues. The CDR3 coding sequence is TGTGCCAGCAGCCAGGATGGGACATCAAACTATGGCTACACCTTC. This gives the protein CASSQDGTSNYGYTF.

This clonotype showed up just once. The chain uses TRBV18 and TRBJ1-5; TRBD1 agrees at 10 bases. With 3 bases clipped from V and 0 bases from J, the junction kept 2 bases outside the gene matches. The CDR3 length is 16 residues. Looked up from germline, CDR1 is KGHSH and CDR2 is LQKENI. The CDR3 DNA reads as TGTGCCAGCTCACCGGACAGGGGGAATAGCAATCAGCCCCAGCATTTT. Protein sequence: CASSPDRGNSNQPQHF.

The chain combines TRBV28 with TRBJ2-2, with 7 nucleotides matching TRBD1. Germline V gene data show CDR1 as MDHEN and CDR2 as SYDVKM. The trim removed 5 bases at V and 3 bases at J, leaving 6 bases unmatched. This CDR3 comprises 15 residues. Here the CDR3 DNA reads TGTGCCAGCAGTACCGACAGGGTATACACCGGGGAGCTGTTTTTT. Translated: CASSTDRVYTGELFF. The whole variable domain, remainder taken from reference TRBV28 and TRBJ2-2, is DVKVTQSSRYLVKRTGEKVFLECVQDMDHENMFWYRQDPGLGLRLIYFSYDVKMKEKGDIPEGYSVSREKKERFSLILESASTNQTSMYLCASSTDRVYTGELFFGEGSRLTVL.

This clonotype has a count of ten or more. This chain connects TRBV19 to TRBJ2-6, with 9 bases lining up with TRBD1. This CDR3 has 16 amino acids. Germline V gene lookup returns CDR1 LNHDA and CDR2 SQIVND (reference sequence). Unmatched junction bases numbered 10, after V lost 9 bases and J lost 4 bases. The CDR3, as DNA: TGTGCCAGCGACTCCGGACAGGGGATGGGGGCCAACGTCCTGACTTTC. It is translated as CASDSGQGMGANVLTF.

The chain uses TRBV29-1 and TRBJ1-2; tentative D call: TRBD1 (5 bases). Germline V CDR1 and CDR2: SQVTM, ANQGSEA. The CDR3 covers 15 residues. The ends were cut back, 6 bases at V and 1 base at J, with 18 bases in the middle. In DNA, the CDR3 is TGCAGCGTCACCGACGCGGGGGGTGATAACTATGGCTACACCTTC. This encodes CSVTDAGGDNYGYTF.

The chain couples TRBV5-6 to TRBJ1-2; 9 bases are a match to TRBD1. The CDR3 runs 16 residues. The germline gives CDR1 SGHDT, CDR2 YYEEEE. With 5 bases clipped from V and 6 bases from J, the junction kept 14 bases outside the gene matches. CDR3 sequence (DNA): TGTGCCAGCAGACAACGTTACAGGGGGCCTGGGGATGGCTACACCTTC. As protein: CASRQRYRGPGDGYTF. The full variable domain, with the rest looked up from reference TRBV5-6 and TRBJ1-2, is DAGVTQSPTHLIKTRGQQVTLRCSPKSGHDTVSWYQQALGQGPQFIFQYYEEEERQRGNFPDRFSGHQFPNYSSELNVNALLLGDSALYLCASRQRYRGPGDGYTFGSGTRLTVV.

Here the CDR3 reads CASRTTGDRSNTEAFF. Here the CDR3 DNA reads TGTGCCAGCAGGACGACAGGGGACCGCTCGAACACTGAAGCTTTCTTT. The V call is TRBV7-1, the J call TRBJ1-1, with TRBD1 identical over 8 bases. TRBV7-1 is an open reading frame whose function is uncertain. V was pared by 6 bases and J by 1 base, with 10 bases of the junction left unmatched. This CDR3 contains 16 residues.

Of note for this clonotype: As the CDR3 is not closed by the conserved phenylalanine or tryptophan, this likely results from a read error. The chain employs TRBV5-1 and TRBJ2-1; D not certain. The CDR3 has 15 residues. V gave up 1 base and J gave up 0 bases, with 8 bases separating them. Germline V gives CDR1 SGHRS, CDR2 YFSETQ. CDR3 in amino acids: CASSLRQSSYNEQFL. The CDR3 DNA reads TGCGCCAGCAGCTTGAGGCAGAGCTCCTACAATGAGCAGTTCTTA.

The chain uses TRBV19 and TRBJ2-1; 8 nucleotides align to TRBD2. V dropped 3 bases and J dropped 2; count of bases not matched to a gene: 3. This CDR3 has 15 amino acids. Germline V gives CDR1 LNHDA, CDR2 SQIVND (reference sequence). CDR3 amino acids: CASSIRRGAYNEQFF. The CDR3 DNA reads as TGTGCCAGTAGTATTAGGCGGGGGGCCTACAATGAGCAGTTCTTC.

This clonotype appeared a few times. The chain carries TRBV7-8 and TRBJ2-1; 10 nucleotides align to TRBD2. This CDR3 has 19 residues. V dropped 0 bases and J dropped 6; count of bases not matched to a gene: 14. Per the germline V gene, CDR1 is SGHVS and CDR2 is FQNEAQ. Written as DNA, the CDR3 is TGTGCCAGCAGCTTAGCATCTCCACGCGTCCTAGCGGGAGTCAATGAGCAGTTCTTC. Translating gives CASSLASPRVLAGVNEQFF.

The rearrangement uses TRBV2 and TRBJ2-7, with a possible D match to TRBD2 (5 bases). V lost 0 bases and J 7 bases, leaving 19 bases between the germline ends. The CDR3 has 16 amino acids. Germline CDR1 SNHLY, CDR2 FYNNEI. This CDR3 is CASSEASSWVRGEQYF. The CDR3 coding sequence is TGTGCCAGCAGTGAAGCCTCGAGCTGGGTGCGAGGGGAGCAGTACTTC.

This clonotype was seen just once. The rearrangement joins TRBV20-1 to TRBJ2-5, with TRBD2 identical over 10 bases. The germline gives CDR1 DFQATT, CDR2 SNEGSKA (reference sequence). Unmatched junction bases numbered 10, after V lost 5 bases and J lost 1 base. CDR3 length equals 16 residues. CDR3 sequence: CSAFGLAGAPQETQYF. The DNA for the CDR3 is TGCAGTGCTTTTGGGCTAGCGGGGGCCCCCCAAGAGACCCAGTACTTC.

This chain connects TRBV2 to TRBJ1-2, with D perhaps matching TRBD1 (5 bases). The CDR3 is 14 amino acids. V shed 5 bases and J shed 9 bases, with 19 bases lying between them. Germline CDR1 reads SNHLY; CDR2 reads FYNNEI. CDR3 DNA sequence: TGTGCCAGCAGTTTGGACATCCTGGGCGGACGCTACACCTTC. Translated, it gives CASSLDILGGRYTF.

There are a few counts of this clonotype. The genes are TRBV19 and TRBJ1-5, with a weak D call TRBD1 (6 bases). The CDR3 extends over 17 amino acids. V dropped 4 bases and J dropped 1 base, with 17 bases sitting between them. Germline V gene lookup returns CDR1 LNHDA and CDR2 SQIVND (reference sequence). CDR3 bases: TGTGCCAGTAGTAAGGTCGGAGGGGGGCGAAGCAATCAGCCCCAGCATTTT. It encodes CASSKVGGGRSNQPQHF.

This chain uses TRBV6-5 with TRBJ1-5; TRBD1 agrees at 7 bases. After removal of 5 bases from V and 2 bases from J, the junction contained 9 bases not matched to a gene. Germline V gene data show CDR1 as MNHEY and CDR2 as SVGAGI. CDR3 length: 16 amino acids. In nucleotides, the CDR3 is TGTGCCAGCAGTCCCACCGGGACAGAGCGCAATCAGCCCCAGCATTTT. Its protein product is CASSPTGTERNQPQHF.

The rearrangement uses TRBV20-1 and TRBJ1-6; 7 bases line up with TRBD1. Germline V CDR1 and CDR2: DFQATT, SNEGSKA (reference sequence). The V gene end was trimmed by 6 bases and the J gene end by 0 bases; junction bases not matched to a gene: 5. This CDR3 has 15 residues. CDR3 DNA sequence: TGCAGTGCGCCGACAGGGAGCTCCTATAATTCACCCCTCCACTTT. This gives the protein CSAPTGSSYNSPLHF.

This clonotype appeared a few times. The chain joins TRBV6-5 to TRBJ1-2; D might be TRBD1 (5 bases). Germline V lookup: CDR1 MNHEY, CDR2 SVGAGI. V gave up 6 bases and J gave up 8 bases, with 16 bases separating them. The CDR3 totals 13 residues. CDR3 loop: CASRPGGLRGYTF. CDR3 coding DNA: TGTGCCAGCAGACCGGGGGGTTTAAGAGGCTACACCTTC.

This clonotype occurred a few times. The chain combines TRBV12-3 or TRBV12-4 with TRBJ1-2, with 8 bases lining up with TRBD1. The CDR3 contains 14 residues. V was pared by 4 bases and J by 5 bases, with 6 bases of the junction left unmatched. CDR3 sequence: CASSSTGESYGYTF. Written as DNA, the CDR3 is TGTGCCAGCAGTTCGACAGGGGAATCGTATGGCTACACCTTC.

This clonotype showed up just once. This sequence joins TRBV19 and TRBJ1-5, with D possibly being TRBD1 (6 bases). V lost 7 bases and J lost 5, with 12 bases in between. This CDR3 spans 13 amino acids. CDR1 is LNHDA and CDR2 is SQIVND in the germline V gene (reference sequence). This chain's CDR3 is CASTGQRYQPQHF. The CDR3 bases are TGTGCCAGTACCGGACAGCGATATCAGCCCCAGCATTTT.

CDR3 coding DNA: TGTGCCACCAGCAGAGGAGGGTCGTGGCAGACCAATGAGCAGTTCTTC. This sequence encodes CATSRGGSWQTNEQFF. This sequence joins TRBV15 and TRBJ2-1, with D perhaps matching TRBD2 (5 bases). This CDR3 has 16 amino acids. Germline values: CDR1 LNHNV, CDR2 YYDKDF (reference sequence). Deletions cut 1 base from V and 6 bases from J, with 16 bases between.

The genes are TRBV20-1 and TRBJ2-1; the match to TRBD2 covers 10 bases. The CDR3 has 17 residues. The V gene's germline CDR1 is DFQATT and CDR2 SNEGSKA (reference sequence). This CDR3 is CSASGGLAGVTYNEQFF. In DNA, the CDR3 is TGCAGCGCGTCCGGGGGTCTAGCGGGAGTAACTTACAATGAGCAGTTCTTC.